Each of the 25 T cell receptor beta chains below was sequenced from the same sample in a study of T cells expressing NK-cell markers (dated by TCRdb to about 2020). The protocol used for the library was 5' RACE. The run used an Illumina HiSeq 2000. TCRdb reprocessed the raw reads; every CDR3 protein sequence is a single record, and DNA is not supplied. The record for this sample contains roughly 160,000 distinct CDR3 sequences. In total, the top ten clones hold 20% of the sample. Specimen: blood T cells: a sorted CD56 or NKG2C T cell subset, CD4+ or CD8+ T cells, or bulk PBMC T cells (not recorded which). Receptors were obtained from a man aged 18-75 years in good health.

This sequence joins TRBV7-6 and TRBJ2-1; lacking DNA, the TRBD1 call made by TCRdb goes unchecked. This CDR3 has 18 residues. The germline gives CDR1 SGHVS, CDR2 FNYEAQ. The CDR3 protein is CASSLGALTGSSYNEQFF.

V and J are TRBV6-5 and TRBJ2-1; the D call from TCRdb, TRBD2, cannot be confirmed without DNA. CDR1 MNHEY and CDR2 SVGAGI come from the germline V gene. The CDR3 length is 16 residues. CDR3 amino acids: CASSYRLAGGYNEQFF.

V gene TRBV7-8 combines with J gene TRBJ1-6. Per germline, CDR1 SGHVS and CDR2 FQNEAQ. The CDR3 is made up of 17 amino acids. CDR3 protein: CASSPSMGYSYNSPLHF.

The rearrangement links TRBV28 to TRBJ2-6. The CDR3 is 15 residues long. CDR1 and CDR2 from the germline V gene are MDHEN and SYDVKM. The CDR3 sequence is CASSSTLSGANVLTF. Looking up the rest from reference TRBV28 and TRBJ2-6 gives the full variable domain: DVKVTQSSRYLVKRTGEKVFLECVQDMDHENMFWYRQDPGLGLRLIYFSYDVKMKEKGDIPEGYSVSREKKERFSLILESASTNQTSMYLCASSSTLSGANVLTFGAGSRLTVL.

The chain joins TRBV6-1 to TRBJ1-2. Germline CDR1 reads MNHNS; CDR2 reads SASEGT. The CDR3 is 15 amino acids. The CDR3 here is CASSSLPGLPHGYTF.

This chain uses TRBV4-2 with TRBJ2-7; absent DNA, TCRdb's TRBD2 call cannot be checked. The CDR3 is made up of 16 amino acids. Germline V gives CDR1 LGHNA, CDR2 YNFKEQ. CDR3 loop: CASSHPLLAGAGEQYF.

This chain links TRBV7-9 with TRBJ2-7; with no DNA, the TCRdb D assignment of TRBD1 cannot be verified. Per the germline V gene, CDR1 is SEHNR and CDR2 is FQNEAQ (reference sequence). The CDR3 consists of 17 residues. The CDR3 region is CASSLAKLGQGDYEQYF.

V is TRBV10-2 and J is TRBJ2-1; the TRBD1 assignment by TCRdb is unverifiable without DNA. The germline CDR1 and CDR2 sequences are WSHSY and SAAADI. The CDR3 covers 13 residues. CDR3 protein: CASSAEGYNEQFF.

This chain's CDR3 is CASSIGEGWGNEQFF. This rearrangement joins TRBV7-9 to TRBJ2-1; TCRdb proposes TRBD2, but this gene call is untestable without DNA. Germline assignment: CDR1 SEHNR and CDR2 FQNEAQ (reference sequence). This CDR3 is built from 15 residues. Together with reference TRBV7-9 and TRBJ2-1, the CDR3 gives the full variable domain: DTGVSQNPRHKITKRGQNVTFRCDPISEHNRLYWYRQTLGQGPEFLTYFQNEAQLEKSRLLSDRFSAERPKGSFSTLEIQRTEQGDSAMYLCASSIGEGWGNEQFFGPGTRLTVL.

V usage is TRBV2 and J usage is TRBJ2-7. The CDR3 has 13 amino acids. Germline V gene lookup returns CDR1 SNHLY and CDR2 FYNNEI. CDR3 loop: CASRTGSSYEQYF.

The chain joins TRBV4-1 to TRBJ1-5. The CDR3 runs to 14 residues. Germline CDR1 is MGHRA and CDR2 is YSYEKL. CDR3 protein: CASSQQDSNQPQHF.

The CDR3 sequence is CASRPTGSRYEQYF. This chain links TRBV11-1 with TRBJ2-7; TCRdb reports TRBD1, a call that lacks DNA to check it against. CDR1 is SGHAT, CDR2 FQDESV, per germline (reference sequence). The length of the CDR3 is 14 residues.

The J gene is TRBJ1-2, the V gene TRBV7-8; TCRdb selects TRBD1, and the lack of DNA leaves this call unchecked. CDR3 length: 15 amino acids. Germline CDR1 and CDR2: SGHVS and FQNEAQ. CDR3 amino acids: CASSYPGQGHYGYTF.

The chain carries TRBV20-1 and TRBJ1-2; TCRdb reports TRBD1, a call that lacks DNA to check it against. This CDR3 is 14 amino acids long. Germline CDR1 DFQATT, CDR2 SNEGSKA (reference sequence). The CDR3 loop is CSDKPQGAQWGYTF.

CDR3 sequence: CASSPGLAVSSYNEQFF. The chain carries TRBV13 and TRBJ2-1; there is no DNA to check the TCRdb D call of TRBD2. Germline lookup yields CDR1 PRHDT and CDR2 FYEKMQ (reference sequence). This CDR3 has 17 residues.

V gene TRBV5-1 combines with J gene TRBJ1-2; TCRdb indicates TRBD1, and absent DNA this call remains unverified. Germline CDR1 is SGHRS and CDR2 is YFSETQ. The CDR3 covers 15 residues. The CDR3 sequence: CASSPRQGDQYGYTF.

The chain links TRBV5-1 to TRBJ1-2; TCRdb designates TRBD1, a call that cannot be tested without DNA. Germline V CDR1 and CDR2: SGHRS, YFSETQ. The CDR3 loop spans 14 amino acids. The CDR3 protein is CASSTGTGGVGYTF.

The chain carries TRBV5-1 and TRBJ2-1; TCRdb names TRBD2, which stays unverified in the absence of DNA. The CDR3 covers 17 residues. Germline CDR1 and CDR2: SGHRS and YFSETQ. This CDR3 is CASSLVSGGPFYNEQFF.

This chain links TRBV12-3 or TRBV12-4 with TRBJ2-2. The CDR3 loop spans 11 amino acids. The CDR3: CASRTGGELFF.

This rearrangement joins TRBV12-3 or TRBV12-4 to TRBJ1-5. The CDR3 is 12 amino acids. The CDR3 region is CASSSGLQPQHF.

The chain links TRBV5-5 to TRBJ2-1; TCRdb picks TRBD2, but there is no DNA to check that call. The CDR3 has 15 amino acids. CDR1 is SGHKS and CDR2 is YYEKEE in the germline V gene (reference sequence). The CDR3 sequence is CASRPASGGAYEQFF.

The rearrangement uses TRBV20-1 and TRBJ2-1. The CDR3 is 16 amino acids. CDR1 is DFQATT, CDR2 SNEGSKA, per germline (reference sequence). CDR3 loop: CSARPQTTDKYNEQFF.

The V and J genes are TRBV20-1 and TRBJ2-5; TCRdb picks TRBD1, but there is no DNA to check that call. Germline CDR1 DFQATT, CDR2 SNEGSKA (reference sequence). This CDR3 is built from 17 residues. CDR3 in amino acids: CSARDPQVGGKWETQYF.

The chain has TRBV2 and TRBJ2-5; TCRdb's assignment of TRBD2 cannot be checked, as there is no DNA. CDR1 is SNHLY, CDR2 FYNNEI, per germline. The CDR3 loop spans 15 amino acids. CDR3 loop: CASSEGLGEQETQYF.

The chain couples TRBV19 to TRBJ2-1; TCRdb reports TRBD2, a call that lacks DNA to check it against. This CDR3 spans 15 amino acids. Germline lookup yields CDR1 LNHDA and CDR2 SQIVND (reference sequence). This chain's CDR3 is CASSILAGSPHEQFF.